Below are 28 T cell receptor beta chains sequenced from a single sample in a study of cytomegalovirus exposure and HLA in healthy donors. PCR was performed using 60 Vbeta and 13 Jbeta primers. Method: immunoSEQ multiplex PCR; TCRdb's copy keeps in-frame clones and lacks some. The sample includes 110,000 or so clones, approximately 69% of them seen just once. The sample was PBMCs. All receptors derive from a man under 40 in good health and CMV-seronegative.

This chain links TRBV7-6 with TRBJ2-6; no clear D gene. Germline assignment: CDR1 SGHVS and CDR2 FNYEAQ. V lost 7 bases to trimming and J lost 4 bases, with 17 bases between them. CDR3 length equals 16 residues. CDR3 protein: CASNRAGRTGANVLTF. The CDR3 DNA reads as TGTGCCAGCAACCGAGCTGGGCGTACCGGGGCCAACGTCCTGACTTTC.

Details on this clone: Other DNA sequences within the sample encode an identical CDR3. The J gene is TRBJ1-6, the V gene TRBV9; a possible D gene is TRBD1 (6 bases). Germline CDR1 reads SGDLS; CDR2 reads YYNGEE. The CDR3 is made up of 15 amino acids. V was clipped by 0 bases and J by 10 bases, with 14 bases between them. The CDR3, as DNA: TGTGCCAGCAGCGTAGGGTCAGGGGTGGGCTCACCCCTCCACTTT. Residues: CASSVGSGVGSPLHF. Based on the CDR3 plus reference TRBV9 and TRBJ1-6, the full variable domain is DSGVTQTPKHLITATGQRVTLRCSPRSGDLSVYWYQQSLDQGLQFLIQYYNGEERAKGNILERFSAQQFPDLHSELNLSSLELGDSALYFCASSVGSGVGSPLHFGNGTRLTVT.

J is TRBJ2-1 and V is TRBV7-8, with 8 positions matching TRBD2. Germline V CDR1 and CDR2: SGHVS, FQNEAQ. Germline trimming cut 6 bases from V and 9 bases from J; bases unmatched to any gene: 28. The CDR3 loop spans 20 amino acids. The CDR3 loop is CASSQTLQDASGLEDAEQFF. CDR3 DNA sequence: TGTGCCAGCAGTCAAACGCTTCAAGACGCTAGCGGGCTGGAGGACGCTGAGCAGTTCTTC.

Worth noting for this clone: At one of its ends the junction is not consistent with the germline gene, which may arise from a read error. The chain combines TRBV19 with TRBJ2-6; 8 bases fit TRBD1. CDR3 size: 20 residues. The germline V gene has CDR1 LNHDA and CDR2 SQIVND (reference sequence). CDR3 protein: CASENRRGRGLSAGANGLTF. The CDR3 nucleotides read TGTGCCAGTGAGAATAGGAGGGGCAGGGGGCTTAGTGCTGGGGCCAACGGCCTGACTTTC.

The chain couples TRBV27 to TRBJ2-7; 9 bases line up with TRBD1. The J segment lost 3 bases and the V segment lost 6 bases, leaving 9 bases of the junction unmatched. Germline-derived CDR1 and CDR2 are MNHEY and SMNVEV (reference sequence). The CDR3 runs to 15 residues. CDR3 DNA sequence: TGTGCCAGCAGAGGGATCGGGACAGGGATCTACGAGCAGTACTTC. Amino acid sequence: CASRGIGTGIYEQYF.

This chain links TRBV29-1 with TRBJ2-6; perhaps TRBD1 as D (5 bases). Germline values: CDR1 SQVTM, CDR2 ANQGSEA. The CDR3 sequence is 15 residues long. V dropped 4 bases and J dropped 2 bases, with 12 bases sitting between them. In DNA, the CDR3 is TGCAGCGTTGGATCACAGGTTGCTGGGGCCAACGTCCTGACTTTC. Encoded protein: CSVGSQVAGANVLTF.

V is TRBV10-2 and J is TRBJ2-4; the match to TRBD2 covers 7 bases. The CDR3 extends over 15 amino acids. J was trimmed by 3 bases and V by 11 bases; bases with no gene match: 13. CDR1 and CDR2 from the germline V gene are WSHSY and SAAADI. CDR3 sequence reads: CALVTLLAHKNIQYF. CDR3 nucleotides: TGCGCCTTAGTGACCTTACTAGCGCACAAAAACATTCAGTACTTC.

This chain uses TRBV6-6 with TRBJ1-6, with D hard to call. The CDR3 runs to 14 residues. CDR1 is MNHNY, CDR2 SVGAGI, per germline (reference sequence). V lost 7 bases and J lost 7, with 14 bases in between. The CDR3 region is CASTVDRRNSPLHF. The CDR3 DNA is TGTGCCAGCACCGTCGATAGGCGGAATTCACCCCTCCACTTT.

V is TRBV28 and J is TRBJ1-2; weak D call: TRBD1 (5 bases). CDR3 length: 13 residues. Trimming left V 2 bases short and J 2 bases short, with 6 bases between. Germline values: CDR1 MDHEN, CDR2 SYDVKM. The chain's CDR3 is CASSLDRNYGYTF. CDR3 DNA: TGTGCCAGCAGTTTAGACAGAAACTATGGCTACACCTTC.

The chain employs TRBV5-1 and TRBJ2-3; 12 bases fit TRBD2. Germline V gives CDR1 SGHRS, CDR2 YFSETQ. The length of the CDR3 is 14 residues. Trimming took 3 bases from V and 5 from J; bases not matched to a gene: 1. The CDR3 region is CASSSTSGRDTQYF. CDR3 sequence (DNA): TGCGCCAGCAGCTCGACTAGCGGGAGAGATACGCAGTATTTT.

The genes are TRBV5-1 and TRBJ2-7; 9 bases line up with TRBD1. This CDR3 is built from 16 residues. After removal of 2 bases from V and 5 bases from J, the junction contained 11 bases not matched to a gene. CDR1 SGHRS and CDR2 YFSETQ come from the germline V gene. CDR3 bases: TGCGCCAGCAGCTTTGGGGGGGGACAGGGAGTAAACGAGCAGTACTTC. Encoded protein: CASSFGGGQGVNEQYF.

CDR3 coding DNA: TGCAGTGCCGGGGTCGGGGAGACCCAGTACTTC. Its translation is CSAGVGETQYF. The rearrangement joins TRBV20-1 to TRBJ2-5, with D possibly TRBD2 on 5 matching bases. The CDR3 contains 11 residues. Trimming took 6 bases from V and 5 from J, leaving 10 bases between them. Germline V gene data show CDR1 as DFQATT and CDR2 as SNEGSKA (reference sequence).

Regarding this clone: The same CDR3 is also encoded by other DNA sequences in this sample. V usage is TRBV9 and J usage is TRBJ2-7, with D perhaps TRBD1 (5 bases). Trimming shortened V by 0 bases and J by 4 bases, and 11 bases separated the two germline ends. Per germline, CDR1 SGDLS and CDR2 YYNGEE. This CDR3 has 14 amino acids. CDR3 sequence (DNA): TGTGCCAGCAGCGTAGATCAGGGCACGTACGAGCAGTACTTC. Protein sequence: CASSVDQGTYEQYF.

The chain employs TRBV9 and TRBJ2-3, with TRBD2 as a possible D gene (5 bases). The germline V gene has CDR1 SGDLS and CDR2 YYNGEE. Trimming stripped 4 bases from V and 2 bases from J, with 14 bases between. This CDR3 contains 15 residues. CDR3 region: CASSPRADYTDTQYF. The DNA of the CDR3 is TGTGCCAGCAGCCCTCGAGCGGATTACACAGATACGCAGTATTTT.

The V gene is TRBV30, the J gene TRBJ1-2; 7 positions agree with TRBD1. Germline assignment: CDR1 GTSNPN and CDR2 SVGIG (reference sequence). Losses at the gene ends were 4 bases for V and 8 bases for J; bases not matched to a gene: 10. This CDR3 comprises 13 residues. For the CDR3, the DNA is TGTGCCTGGACTGTAGACAGGGTCGAAGGCTACACCTTC. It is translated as CAWTVDRVEGYTF.

CDR3 nucleotide sequence: TGTGCCAGCAGCTTAGACAGGCCCGGGGGCTATGGCTACACCTTC. It is translated as CASSLDRPGGYGYTF. This chain uses TRBV11-2 with TRBJ1-2, with D perhaps matching TRBD1 (5 bases). The CDR3 spans 15 residues. The V gene lost 0 bases and the J gene lost 4 bases, with 12 bases spanning the gap. Germline loops: CDR1 SGHAT, CDR2 FQNNGV. Filled out from reference TRBV11-2 and TRBJ1-2, the complete variable domain reads EAGVAQSPRYKIIEKRQSVAFWCNPISGHATLYWYQQILGQGPKLLIQFQNNGVVDDSQLPKDRFSAERLKGVDSTLKIQPAKLEDSAVYLCASSLDRPGGYGYTFGSGTRLTVV.

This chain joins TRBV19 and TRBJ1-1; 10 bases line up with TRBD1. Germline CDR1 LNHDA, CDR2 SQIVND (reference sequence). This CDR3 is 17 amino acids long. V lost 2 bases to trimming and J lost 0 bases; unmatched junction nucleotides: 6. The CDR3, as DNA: TGTGCCAGTAGTATACTGGGACAGGGGCAGATGAACACTGAAGCTTTCTTT. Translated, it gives CASSILGQGQMNTEAFF.

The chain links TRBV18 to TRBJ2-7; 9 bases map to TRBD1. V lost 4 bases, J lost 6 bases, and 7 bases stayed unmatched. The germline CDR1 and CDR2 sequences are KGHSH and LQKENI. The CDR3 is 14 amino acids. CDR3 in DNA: TGTGCCAGCTCACGGACAGGGGTAAACAGCGAGCAGTACTTC. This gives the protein CASSRTGVNSEQYF.

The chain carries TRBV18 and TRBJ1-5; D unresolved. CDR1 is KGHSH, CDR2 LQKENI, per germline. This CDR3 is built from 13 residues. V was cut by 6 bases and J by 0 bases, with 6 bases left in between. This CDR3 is CASSLNSNQPQHF. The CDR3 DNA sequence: TGTGCCAGCTCGCTAAATAGCAATCAGCCCCAGCATTTT.

As DNA, the CDR3 is TGCGCCAGCAGCCAAGATGACGGGGAGACCCAGTACTTC. It encodes CASSQDDGETQYF. The chain combines TRBV4-3 with TRBJ2-5, with unresolved D. The V end was cut by 0 bases, the J end by 5 bases, with 7 bases between. This CDR3 has 13 residues. The germline gives CDR1 LGHNA, CDR2 YSLEER.

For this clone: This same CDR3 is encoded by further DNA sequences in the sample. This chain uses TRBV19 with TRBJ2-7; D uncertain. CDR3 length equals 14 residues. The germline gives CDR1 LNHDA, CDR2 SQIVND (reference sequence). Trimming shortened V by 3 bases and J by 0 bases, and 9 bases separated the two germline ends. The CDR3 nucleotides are TGTGCCAGTAGTATCTCAAGCGACTCCTACGAGCAGTACTTC. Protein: CASSISSDSYEQYF.

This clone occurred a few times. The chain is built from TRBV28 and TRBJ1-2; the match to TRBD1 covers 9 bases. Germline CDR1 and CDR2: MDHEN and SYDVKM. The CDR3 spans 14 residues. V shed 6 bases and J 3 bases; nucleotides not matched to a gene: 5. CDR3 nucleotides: TGTGCCAGCAGCACCGGGACAGGGCACTATGGCTACACCTTC. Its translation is CASSTGTGHYGYTF.

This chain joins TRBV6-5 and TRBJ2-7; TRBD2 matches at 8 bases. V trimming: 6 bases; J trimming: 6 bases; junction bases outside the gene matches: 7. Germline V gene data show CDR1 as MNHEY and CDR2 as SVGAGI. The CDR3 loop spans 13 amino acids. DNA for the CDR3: TGTGCCAGCAGGACTCCGGGACTAGGCGAGCAGTACTTC. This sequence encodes CASRTPGLGEQYF.

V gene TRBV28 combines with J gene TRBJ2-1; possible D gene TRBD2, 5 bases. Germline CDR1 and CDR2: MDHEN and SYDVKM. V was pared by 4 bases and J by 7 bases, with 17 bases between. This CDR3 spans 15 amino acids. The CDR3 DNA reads TGTGCCAGCAGTTCCTCGCGGGCGACAACGAATGAGCAGTTCTTC. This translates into CASSSSRATTNEQFF.

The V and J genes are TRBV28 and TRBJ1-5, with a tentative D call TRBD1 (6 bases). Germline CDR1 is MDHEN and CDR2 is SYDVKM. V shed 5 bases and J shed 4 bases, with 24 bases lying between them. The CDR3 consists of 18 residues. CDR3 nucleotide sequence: TGTGCCAGCAGTGGGGGCGGGGGGGGAGCGACGAGAAATCAGCCCCAGCATTTT. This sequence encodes CASSGGGGGATRNQPQHF.

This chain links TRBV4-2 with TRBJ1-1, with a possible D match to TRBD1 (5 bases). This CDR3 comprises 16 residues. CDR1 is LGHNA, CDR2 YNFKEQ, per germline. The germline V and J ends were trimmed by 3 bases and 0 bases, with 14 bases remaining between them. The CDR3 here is CASSQAVGGMNTEAFF. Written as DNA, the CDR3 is TGTGCCAGCAGCCAGGCCGTGGGGGGAATGAACACTGAAGCTTTCTTT.

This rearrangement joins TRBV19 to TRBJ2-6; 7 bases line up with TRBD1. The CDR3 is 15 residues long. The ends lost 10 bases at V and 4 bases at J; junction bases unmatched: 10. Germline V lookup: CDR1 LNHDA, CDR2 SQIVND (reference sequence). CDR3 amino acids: CATLLDRAGANVLTF. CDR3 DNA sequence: TGTGCCACACTCCTTGACAGGGCCGGGGCCAACGTCCTGACTTTC.

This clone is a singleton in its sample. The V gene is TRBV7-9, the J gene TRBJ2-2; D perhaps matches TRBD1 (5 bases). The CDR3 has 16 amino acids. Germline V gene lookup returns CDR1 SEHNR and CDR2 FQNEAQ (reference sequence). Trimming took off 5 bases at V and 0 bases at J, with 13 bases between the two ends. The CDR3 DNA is TGTGCCAGCAGCCCTAGGGGCAGGGCGAACACCGGGGAGCTGTTTTTT. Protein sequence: CASSPRGRANTGELFF.